What follows is one T cell receptor beta chain and its context. Its antigen remains unknown. This specimen comes from a study of T-cell memory formation after mild COVID-19. On the study more broadly: The TCR clusters were mostly specific to one donor. Study outcomes and limitations: Clones that contracted from day 15 to 85 had balanced CD4/CD8; later expanders were CD4+ biased.

A single record per CDR3 protein comes from TCRdb applying MiXCR to the 5' RACE reads. The sample records about 390,000 distinct CDR3 sequences, approximately 15% being singletons. This TCR was sampled from a man aged 18 to 29 who had mild COVID-19 (a few samples of this study predate the infection). Cell type and time point are not known. Material for sequencing was PBMCs or a T cell subset sorted from them (not recorded which).

CDR3: CASSPVVFGEQYF. The CDR3 bases are TGTGCCAGCAGCCCGGTTGTTTTCGGCGAGCAGTACTTC. The V call is TRBV5-6, the J call TRBJ2-7, with D unresolved. Germline loops: CDR1 SGHDT, CDR2 YYEEEE. V gave up 4 bases and J gave up 6 bases, with 14 bases separating them. The CDR3 is 13 residues long.